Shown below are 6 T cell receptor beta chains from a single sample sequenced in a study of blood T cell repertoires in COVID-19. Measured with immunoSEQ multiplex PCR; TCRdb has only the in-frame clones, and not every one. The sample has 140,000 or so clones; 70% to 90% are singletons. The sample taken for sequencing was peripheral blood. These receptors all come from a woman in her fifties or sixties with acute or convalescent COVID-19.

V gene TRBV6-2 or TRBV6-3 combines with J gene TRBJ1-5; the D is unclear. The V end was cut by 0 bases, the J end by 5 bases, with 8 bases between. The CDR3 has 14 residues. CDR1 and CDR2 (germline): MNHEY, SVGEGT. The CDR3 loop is CASSYSGGYQPQHF. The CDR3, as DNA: TGTGCCAGCAGTTACTCCGGCGGGTATCAGCCCCAGCATTTT.

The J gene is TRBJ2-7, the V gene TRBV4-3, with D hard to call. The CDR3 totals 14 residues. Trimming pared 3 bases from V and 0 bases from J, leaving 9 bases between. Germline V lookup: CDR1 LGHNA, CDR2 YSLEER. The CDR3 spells CASSQDSSSYEQYF. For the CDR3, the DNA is TGCGCCAGCAGCCAGGATAGCAGCTCCTACGAGCAGTACTTC.

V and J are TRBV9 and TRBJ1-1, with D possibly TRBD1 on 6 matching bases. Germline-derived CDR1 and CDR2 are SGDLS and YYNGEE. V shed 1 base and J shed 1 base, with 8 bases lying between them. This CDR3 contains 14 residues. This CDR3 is CASSVLGANTEAFF. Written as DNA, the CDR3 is TGTGCCAGCAGCGTACTGGGGGCGAACACTGAAGCTTTCTTT.

The DNA of the CDR3 is TGTGCCAGCAGCTTCCAGGCCTTCTCTGGGGCCAACGTCCTGACTTTC. Translation: CASSFQAFSGANVLTF. The chain employs TRBV7-3 and TRBJ2-6; unclear D gene. Per the germline V gene, CDR1 is SGHTA and CDR2 is FQGTGA. This CDR3 comprises 16 residues. Trimming cost V 3 bases and J 0 bases, with 9 bases left between them. The complete variable domain, with remaining parts taken from reference TRBV7-3 and TRBJ2-6, reads GAGVSQTPSNKVTEKGKYVELRCDPISGHTALYWYRQSLGQGPEFLIYFQGTGAADDSGLPNDRFFAVRPEGSVSTLKIQRTERGDSAVYLCASSFQAFSGANVLTFGAGSRLTVL.

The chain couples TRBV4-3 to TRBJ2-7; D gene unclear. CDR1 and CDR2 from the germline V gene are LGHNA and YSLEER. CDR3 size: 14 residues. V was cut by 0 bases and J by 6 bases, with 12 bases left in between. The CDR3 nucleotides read TGCGCCAGCAGCCAAGATCTGATCAGGCCCGAGCAGTACTTC. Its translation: CASSQDLIRPEQYF.

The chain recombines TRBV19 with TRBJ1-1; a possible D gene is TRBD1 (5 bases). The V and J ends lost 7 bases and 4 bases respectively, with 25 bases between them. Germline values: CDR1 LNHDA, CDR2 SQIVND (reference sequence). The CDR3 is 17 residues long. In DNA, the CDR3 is TGTGCCAGTAATAGGCAGGGCGGTGGTTTGGGAAGCACTGAAGCTTTCTTT. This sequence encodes CASNRQGGGLGSTEAFF.